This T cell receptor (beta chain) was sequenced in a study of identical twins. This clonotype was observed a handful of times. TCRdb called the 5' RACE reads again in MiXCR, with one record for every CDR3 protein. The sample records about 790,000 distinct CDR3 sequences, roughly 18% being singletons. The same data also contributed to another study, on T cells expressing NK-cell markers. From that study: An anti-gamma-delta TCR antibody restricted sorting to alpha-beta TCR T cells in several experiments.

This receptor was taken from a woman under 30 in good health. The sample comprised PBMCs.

The CDR3 region is CASSFGLAGLGELFF. The DNA of the CDR3 is TGTGCCAGCAGTTTTGGACTAGCGGGACTCGGGGAGCTGTTTTTT. This rearrangement joins TRBV12-3 or TRBV12-4 to TRBJ2-2, with TRBD2 matching over 12 bases. V was clipped by 3 bases and J by 7 bases; unmatched bases: 3. This CDR3 spans 15 amino acids.